These 21 T cell receptor beta chains share one sample of origin, sequenced in a study of regulatory and conventional T cells in RAG deficiency. Clones were sequenced by immunoSEQ multiplex PCR, and TCRdb holds only the in-frame ones, with some missing. The sample includes around 33,000 clones, about 87% of them seen just once. The same sample was also used in a study of regulatory T cells. According to that study: The primer mix had 52 TRBV and 13 TRBJ primers.

Source material: CD8+ T cells sorted from blood. The receptor set was obtained from a human donor in good health.

J is TRBJ1-4 and V is TRBV7-9; a possible D gene is TRBD1 (5 bases). The CDR3 spans 14 residues. Germline loops: CDR1 SEHNR, CDR2 FQNEAQ (reference sequence). The V end lost 6 bases, the J end lost 3 bases, and 11 bases lay between the germline ends. The CDR3 is CASRAQGPNEKLFF. CDR3 in DNA: TGTGCCAGCAGGGCCCAGGGCCCTAATGAAAAACTGTTTTTT.

The CDR3 DNA sequence: TGTGCTAGTGGTTTCATAAAACAGGGGAATGATGAAAAACTGTTTTTT. Translating gives CASGFIKQGNDEKLFF. The chain links TRBV12-5 to TRBJ1-4; 7 bases align to TRBD1. The CDR3 has 16 amino acids. From germline, CDR1 is LGHNT and CDR2 FRNRAP. Trimming cost V 3 bases and J 6 bases; bases outside gene matches: 10.

This chain links TRBV29-1 with TRBJ2-7, with 7 bases aligning to TRBD1. V trimming: 7 bases; J trimming: 2 bases; junction bases outside the gene matches: 8. The germline V gene encodes CDR1 SQVTM and CDR2 ANQGSEA. The length of the CDR3 is 13 residues. The CDR3 DNA reads TGCAGCGCCCTCACAGGGGAGACCTACGAGCAGTACTTC. As protein: CSALTGETYEQYF.

V is TRBV5-1 and J is TRBJ1-1; TRBD1 matches at 8 bases. The CDR3 is 17 amino acids. CDR1 is SGHRS, CDR2 YFSETQ, per germline. The ends lost 0 bases at V and 0 bases at J; junction bases unmatched: 7. This CDR3 reads CASSLGDRGSMNTEAFF. The CDR3 DNA follows: TGCGCCAGCAGCTTGGGAGACAGGGGTAGCATGAACACTGAAGCTTTCTTT.

This chain joins TRBV5-4 and TRBJ1-1, with no clear D. The germline V gene has CDR1 SGHNT and CDR2 YYREEE (reference sequence). This CDR3 contains 14 residues. V dropped 4 bases and J dropped 3 bases, with 13 bases sitting between them. DNA of the CDR3: TGTGCCAGCAGCCCGCTCCCCATAGACACTGAAGCTTTCTTT. Translating gives CASSPLPIDTEAFF.

This clone was observed a single time. The chain is built from TRBV14 and TRBJ2-3; D is possibly TRBD2 (5 bases). Germline V CDR1 and CDR2: SGHDN, FVKESK. The CDR3 covers 13 residues. V lost 3 bases and J 4 bases, leaving 8 bases between the germline ends. The CDR3 DNA reads as TGTGCCAGCAGCCAGATGCGGGCAGATACGCAGTATTTT. Translation gives CASSQMRADTQYF.

The V gene is TRBV27, the J gene TRBJ2-7, with 9 bases fitting TRBD1. The CDR3 is 13 residues long. Looked up from germline, CDR1 is MNHEY and CDR2 is SMNVEV (reference sequence). Germline trimming cut 4 bases from V and 3 bases from J; bases unmatched to any gene: 1. CDR3 DNA sequence: TGTGCCAGCAGTTCGGGACAGGGCTACGAGCAGTACTTC. This codes for CASSSGQGYEQYF.

The V call is TRBV6-1, the J call TRBJ1-1, with 7 bases matching TRBD1. V shed 8 bases, J shed 3 bases, and the junction held 9 bases outside the gene matches. Germline CDR1 reads MNHNS; CDR2 reads SASEGT. The CDR3 has 14 residues. The CDR3 DNA reads as TGTGCCAGCGTGACAGGGCTTTTGTACACTGAAGCTTTCTTT. This codes for CASVTGLLYTEAFF.

The J gene is TRBJ2-5, the V gene TRBV6-5, with D perhaps TRBD2 (6 bases). Germline V CDR1 and CDR2: MNHEY, SVGAGI. This CDR3 is 15 amino acids long. Trimming pared 5 bases from V and 2 bases from J, leaving 15 bases between. The CDR3 DNA reads TGTGCCAGCAGTACCGAGGACTACGGGCAAGAGACCCAGTACTTC. The encoded protein is CASSTEDYGQETQYF.

This clone occurred once. This chain uses TRBV11-3 with TRBJ2-5; weak D call: TRBD1 (6 bases). Near its end, the DNA agrees better with TRBJ2-7, so the J call may be wrong. The V gene's germline CDR1 is SGHNT and CDR2 YENEEA. The CDR3 has 13 amino acids. The CDR3 reads CASSPDSSYEQYF. CDR3 DNA: TGTGCCAGCAGCCCGGACAGTTCCTACGAGCAGTACTTC.

The rearrangement joins TRBV5-6 to TRBJ2-7; D is perhaps TRBD2 (5 bases). Germline V gives CDR1 SGHDT, CDR2 YYEEEE. With 0 bases removed from V and 2 bases from J, the gap between germline ends came to 15 bases. There are 16 residues in the CDR3. CDR3 nucleotides: TGTGCCAGCAGCTTGGCCGTCGGGAATGCCCCCTACGAGCAGTACTTC. Protein product: CASSLAVGNAPYEQYF.

The chain uses TRBV11-2 and TRBJ1-1; no firm D call. The V and J ends lost 5 bases and 5 bases respectively, with 15 bases between them. Germline CDR1 SGHAT, CDR2 FQNNGV. The CDR3 length is 14 residues. The CDR3 loop is CASSLPVPGTEAFF. The DNA of the CDR3 is TGTGCCAGCAGCCTCCCCGTTCCAGGAACTGAAGCTTTCTTT.

J is TRBJ1-1 and V is TRBV29-1; tentative D call: TRBD1 (5 bases). Germline V gene data show CDR1 as SQVTM and CDR2 as ANQGSEA. The CDR3 runs 15 residues. Trimming took 0 bases from V and 0 from J, leaving 11 bases between them. Here the CDR3 DNA reads TGCAGCGTTGAAGACCCAGGGTCGGTGAACACTGAAGCTTTCTTT. It is translated as CSVEDPGSVNTEAFF.

This clone was counted only a few times. The V call is TRBV5-8, the J call TRBJ2-7; D is uncertain. The CDR3 runs to 12 residues. Germline V CDR1 and CDR2: SGHTS, YDEGEE. The V end lost 4 bases, the J end lost 0 bases, and 5 bases lay between the germline ends. In nucleotides, the CDR3 is TGTGCCAGCAGCGACCGCTCCTACGAGCAGTACTTC. As protein: CASSDRSYEQYF.

This chain connects TRBV25-1 to TRBJ1-6, with D possibly TRBD1 on 6 matching bases. Between the trimmed V and J ends, which lost 7 bases and 6 bases, there was a span of 13 bases. Germline V CDR1 and CDR2: MGHDK, SYGVNS. This CDR3 contains 14 residues. The CDR3 DNA follows: TGTGCCAGCACTATTGGGACAACTAATTCACCCCTCCACTTT. Its protein product is CASTIGTTNSPLHF.

The chain has TRBV6-5 and TRBJ2-6; tentative D call: TRBD2 (5 bases). Germline CDR1 MNHEY, CDR2 SVGAGI. CDR3 length equals 14 residues. V was pared by 4 bases and J by 5 bases, with 9 bases between. CDR3 loop: CASSLGGWANVLTF. For the CDR3, the DNA is TGTGCCAGCAGTTTGGGCGGGTGGGCCAACGTCCTGACTTTC.

The V gene is TRBV27, the J gene TRBJ1-5, with D possibly matching TRBD1 (5 bases). Between the trimmed V and J ends, which lost 8 bases and 2 bases, there was a span of 13 bases. The germline V gene has CDR1 MNHEY and CDR2 SMNVEV (reference sequence). The CDR3 sequence is 14 residues long. The CDR3 here is CASAIREGNQPQHF. The DNA for the CDR3 is TGTGCCAGCGCTATCAGGGAGGGCAATCAGCCCCAGCATTTT.

The CDR3 here is CASSPGQGVPQYF. DNA for the CDR3: TGTGCCAGCAGCCCCGGACAGGGGGTGCCCCAGTACTTC. The chain combines TRBV27 with TRBJ2-5, with 10 bases fitting TRBD1. V gave up 6 bases and J gave up 9 bases; unmatched junction bases: 7. The germline gives CDR1 MNHEY, CDR2 SMNVEV (reference sequence). This CDR3 has 13 residues.

The chain joins TRBV27 to TRBJ1-1, with no clear D. This CDR3 comprises 13 residues. Germline values: CDR1 MNHEY, CDR2 SMNVEV (reference sequence). The germline V and J ends were trimmed by 5 bases and 3 bases, with 10 bases remaining between them. This CDR3 reads CASSTYRDTEAFF. The CDR3 DNA sequence: TGTGCCAGCAGTACATATCGGGACACTGAAGCTTTCTTT.

V gene TRBV4-1 combines with J gene TRBJ2-5; TRBD2 aligns across 12 bases. The V segment lost 0 bases and the J segment 5 bases; nucleotides outside the gene matches: 7. The CDR3 is made up of 17 amino acids. CDR1 MGHRA and CDR2 YSYEKL come from the germline V gene. CDR3 amino acids: CASSQDPLAGGSETQYF. The CDR3 coding sequence is TGCGCCAGCAGCCAAGATCCACTAGCGGGAGGATCGGAGACCCAGTACTTC.

This clone was seen a few times. The chain recombines TRBV27 with TRBJ2-2, with 12 bases aligning to TRBD2. Germline V gene sequence: CDR1 MNHEY, CDR2 SMNVEV (reference sequence). The CDR3 is 16 residues long. The J segment lost 7 bases and the V segment lost 2 bases, leaving 5 bases of the junction unmatched. In DNA, the CDR3 is TGTGCCAGCAGTTTACTCAGGACTAGCGGGATCGGGGAGCTGTTTTTT. Translating gives CASSLLRTSGIGELFF.